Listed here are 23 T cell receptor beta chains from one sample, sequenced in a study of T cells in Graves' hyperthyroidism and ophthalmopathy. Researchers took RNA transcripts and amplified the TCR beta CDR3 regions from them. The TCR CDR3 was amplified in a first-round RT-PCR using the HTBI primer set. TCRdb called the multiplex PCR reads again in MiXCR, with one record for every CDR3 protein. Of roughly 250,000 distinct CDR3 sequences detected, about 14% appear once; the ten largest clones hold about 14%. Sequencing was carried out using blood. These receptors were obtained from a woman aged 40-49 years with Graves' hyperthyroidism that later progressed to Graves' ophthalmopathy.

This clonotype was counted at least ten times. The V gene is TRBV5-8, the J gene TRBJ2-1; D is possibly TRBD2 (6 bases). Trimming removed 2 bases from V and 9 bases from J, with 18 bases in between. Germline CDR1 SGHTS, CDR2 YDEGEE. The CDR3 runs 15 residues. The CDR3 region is CASSLGGYRGIEQFF. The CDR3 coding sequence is TGTGCCAGCAGCTTAGGAGGGTATCGGGGTATTGAGCAGTTCTTC.

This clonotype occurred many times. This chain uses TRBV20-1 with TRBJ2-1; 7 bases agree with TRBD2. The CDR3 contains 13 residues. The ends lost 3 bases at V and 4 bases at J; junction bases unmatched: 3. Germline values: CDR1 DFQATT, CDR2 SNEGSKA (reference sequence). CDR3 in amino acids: CSARERGYNEQFF. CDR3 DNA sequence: TGCAGTGCTAGGGAGCGGGGATACAATGAGCAGTTCTTC.

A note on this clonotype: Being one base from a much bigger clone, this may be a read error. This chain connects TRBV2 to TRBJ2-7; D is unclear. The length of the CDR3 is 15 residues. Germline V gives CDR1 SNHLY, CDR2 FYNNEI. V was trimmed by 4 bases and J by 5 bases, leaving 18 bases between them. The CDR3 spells CASSVRPTTTHEQYF. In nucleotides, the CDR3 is TGTGCCAGCAGTGTTCGGCCCACTACAACCCACGAGCAGTACTTC.

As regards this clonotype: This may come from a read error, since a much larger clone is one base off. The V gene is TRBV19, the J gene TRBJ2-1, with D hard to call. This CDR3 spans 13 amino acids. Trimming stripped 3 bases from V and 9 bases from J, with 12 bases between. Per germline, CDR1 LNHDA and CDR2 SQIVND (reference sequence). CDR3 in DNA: TGTGCCAGTAGTATCTCGTCAGTGGGTGAGCAGTTCTTC. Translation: CASSISSVGEQFF.

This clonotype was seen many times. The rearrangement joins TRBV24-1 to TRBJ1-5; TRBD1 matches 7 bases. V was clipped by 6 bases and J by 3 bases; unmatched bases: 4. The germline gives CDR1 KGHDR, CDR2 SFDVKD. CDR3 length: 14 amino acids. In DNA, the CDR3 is TGTGCCACCAGTTTTGGACAGGACAATCAGCCCCAGCATTTT. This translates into CATSFGQDNQPQHF.

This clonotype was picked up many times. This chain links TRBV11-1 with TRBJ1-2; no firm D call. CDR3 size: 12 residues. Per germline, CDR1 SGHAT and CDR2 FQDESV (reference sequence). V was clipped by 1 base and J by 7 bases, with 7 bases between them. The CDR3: CASSLGPVGYTF. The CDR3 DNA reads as TGTGCCAGCAGCTTAGGTCCAGTTGGCTACACCTTC.

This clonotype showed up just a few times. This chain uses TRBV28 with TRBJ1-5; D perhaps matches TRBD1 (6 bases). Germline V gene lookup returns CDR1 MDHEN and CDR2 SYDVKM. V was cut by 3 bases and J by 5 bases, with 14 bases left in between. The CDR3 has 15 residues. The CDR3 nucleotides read TGTGCCAGCAGTTTCCTACAGGGCGTGCATCAGCCCCAGCATTTT. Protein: CASSFLQGVHQPQHF.

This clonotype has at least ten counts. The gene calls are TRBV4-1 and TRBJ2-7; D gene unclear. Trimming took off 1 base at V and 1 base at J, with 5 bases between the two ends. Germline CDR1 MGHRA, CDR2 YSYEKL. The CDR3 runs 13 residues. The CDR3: CASSQGDSYEQYF. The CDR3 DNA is TGCGCCAGCAGCCAAGGGGATTCCTACGAGCAGTACTTC.

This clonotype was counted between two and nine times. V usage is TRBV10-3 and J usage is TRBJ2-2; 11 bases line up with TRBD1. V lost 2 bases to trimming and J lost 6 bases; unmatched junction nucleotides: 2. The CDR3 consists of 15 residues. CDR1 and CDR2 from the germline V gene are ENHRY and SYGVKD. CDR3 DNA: TGTGCCATCAGTGAGGGACAGGGGGCAGCCGGGGAGCTGTTTTTT. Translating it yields CAISEGQGAAGELFF.

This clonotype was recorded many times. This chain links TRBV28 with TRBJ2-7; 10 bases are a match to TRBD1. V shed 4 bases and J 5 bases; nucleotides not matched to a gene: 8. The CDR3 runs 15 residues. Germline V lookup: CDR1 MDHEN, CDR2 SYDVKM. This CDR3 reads CASSYFGTGAHEQYF. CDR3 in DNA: TGTGCCAGCAGTTACTTTGGGACAGGGGCCCACGAGCAGTACTTC.

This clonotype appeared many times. The chain's CDR3 is CASSPQVGVSGANVLTF. The CDR3 DNA follows: TGTGCCAGCAGCCCCCAGGTAGGAGTTTCTGGGGCCAACGTCCTGACTTTC. The V and J genes are TRBV27 and TRBJ2-6; D remains ambiguous. The CDR3 has 17 residues. V dropped 6 bases and J dropped 1 base, with 16 bases sitting between them. Germline V CDR1 and CDR2: MNHEY, SMNVEV (reference sequence).

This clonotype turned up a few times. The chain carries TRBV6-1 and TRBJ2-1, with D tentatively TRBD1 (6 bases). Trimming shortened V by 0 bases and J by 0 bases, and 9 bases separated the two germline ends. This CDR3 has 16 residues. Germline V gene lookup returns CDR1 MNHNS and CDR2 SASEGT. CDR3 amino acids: CASSEAPRGSYNEQFF. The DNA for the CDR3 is TGTGCCAGCAGTGAAGCTCCCAGGGGCTCCTACAATGAGCAGTTCTTC.

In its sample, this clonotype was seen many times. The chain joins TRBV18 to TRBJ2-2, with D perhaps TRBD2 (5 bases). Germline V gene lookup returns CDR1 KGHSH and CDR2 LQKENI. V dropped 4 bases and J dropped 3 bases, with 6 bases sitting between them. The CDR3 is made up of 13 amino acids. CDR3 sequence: CASSQRDTGELFF. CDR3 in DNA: TGTGCCAGCTCACAGAGGGACACCGGGGAGCTGTTTTTT. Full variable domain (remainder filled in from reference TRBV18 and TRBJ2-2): NAGVMQNPRHLVRRRGQEARLRCSPMKGHSHVYWYRQLPEEGLKFMVYLQKENIIDESGMPKERFSAEFPKEGPSILRIQQVVRGDSAAYFCASSQRDTGELFFGEGSRLTVL.

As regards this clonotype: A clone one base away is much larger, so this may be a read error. Here the CDR3 DNA reads TGTGCCAGCTCACCTACTATTAGCGGGAGTTACAATGAGCAGTTCTTC. As protein: CASSPTISGSYNEQFF. This chain joins TRBV18 and TRBJ2-1; 9 nucleotides match TRBD2. The CDR3 extends over 16 amino acids. CDR1 KGHSH and CDR2 LQKENI come from the germline V gene. V lost 3 bases and J lost 4; bases outside the gene matches: 7.

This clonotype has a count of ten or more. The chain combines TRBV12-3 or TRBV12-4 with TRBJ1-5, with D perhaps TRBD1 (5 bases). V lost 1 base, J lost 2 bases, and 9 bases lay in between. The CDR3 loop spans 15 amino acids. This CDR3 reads CASSLEPGRNQPQHF. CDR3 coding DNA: TGTGCCAGCAGTTTAGAACCAGGGCGCAATCAGCCCCAGCATTTT.

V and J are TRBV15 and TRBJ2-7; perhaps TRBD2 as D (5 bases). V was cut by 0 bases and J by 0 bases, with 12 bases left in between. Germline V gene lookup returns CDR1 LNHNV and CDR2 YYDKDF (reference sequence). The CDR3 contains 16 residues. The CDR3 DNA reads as TGTGCCACCAGCAGAGATCGGCGAGACTACTCCTACGAGCAGTACTTC. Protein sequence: CATSRDRRDYSYEQYF.

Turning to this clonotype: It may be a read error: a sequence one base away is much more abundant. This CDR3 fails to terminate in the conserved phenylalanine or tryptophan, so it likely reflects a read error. CDR3 DNA sequence: TGTGCCTGGAGTGGGGGCGGAGTAAACTCCTACGAGCAGTACCTC. It translates to CAWSGGGVNSYEQYL. J is TRBJ2-7 and V is TRBV30, with a weak D call TRBD1 (5 bases). This CDR3 spans 15 amino acids. V lost 1 base and J 0 bases, leaving 13 bases between the germline ends. In germline, CDR1 is GTSNPN, CDR2 SVGIG (reference sequence).

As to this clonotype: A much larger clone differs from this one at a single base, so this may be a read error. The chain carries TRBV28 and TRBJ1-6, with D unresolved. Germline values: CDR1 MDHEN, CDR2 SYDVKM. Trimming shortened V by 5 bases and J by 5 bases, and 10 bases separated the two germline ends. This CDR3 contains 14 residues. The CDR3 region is CASSPRFDNSPLHF. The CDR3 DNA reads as TGTGCCAGCAGTCCCCGGTTCGATAATTCACCCCTCCACTTT.

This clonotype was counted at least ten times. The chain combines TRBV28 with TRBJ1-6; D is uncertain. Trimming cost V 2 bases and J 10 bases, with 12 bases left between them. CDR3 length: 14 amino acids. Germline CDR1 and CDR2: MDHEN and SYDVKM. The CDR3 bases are TGTGCCAGCAGTTTAGAGGGAGTAAGCTCACCCCTCCACTTT. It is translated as CASSLEGVSSPLHF.

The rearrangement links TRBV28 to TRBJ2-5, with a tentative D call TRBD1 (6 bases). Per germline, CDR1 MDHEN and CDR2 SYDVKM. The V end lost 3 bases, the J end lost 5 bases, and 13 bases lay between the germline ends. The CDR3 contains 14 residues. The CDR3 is CASSLTGEEETQYF. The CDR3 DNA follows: TGTGCCAGCAGTTTGACAGGCGAAGAGGAGACCCAGTACTTC.

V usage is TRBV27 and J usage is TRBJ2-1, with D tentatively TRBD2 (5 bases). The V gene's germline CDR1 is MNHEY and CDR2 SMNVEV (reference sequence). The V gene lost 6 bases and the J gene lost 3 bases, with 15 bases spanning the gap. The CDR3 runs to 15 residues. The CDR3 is CASRISETIYNEQFF. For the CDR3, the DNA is TGTGCCAGCAGAATTAGCGAAACAATCTACAATGAGCAGTTCTTC.

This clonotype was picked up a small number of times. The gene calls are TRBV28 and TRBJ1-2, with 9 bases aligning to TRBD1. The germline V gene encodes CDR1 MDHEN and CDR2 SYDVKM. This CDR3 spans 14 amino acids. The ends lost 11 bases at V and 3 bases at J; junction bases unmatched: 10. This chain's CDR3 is CARAGDREDYGYTF. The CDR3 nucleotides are TGTGCCCGCGCAGGGGACAGGGAGGACTATGGCTACACCTTC.

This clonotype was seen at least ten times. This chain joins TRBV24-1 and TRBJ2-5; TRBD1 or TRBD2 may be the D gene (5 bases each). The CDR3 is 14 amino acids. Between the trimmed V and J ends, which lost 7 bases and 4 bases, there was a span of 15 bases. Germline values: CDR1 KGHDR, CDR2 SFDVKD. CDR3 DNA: TGTGCCACCAGCCTGGGACGGCTCGGAGAGACCCAGTACTTC. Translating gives CATSLGRLGETQYF.